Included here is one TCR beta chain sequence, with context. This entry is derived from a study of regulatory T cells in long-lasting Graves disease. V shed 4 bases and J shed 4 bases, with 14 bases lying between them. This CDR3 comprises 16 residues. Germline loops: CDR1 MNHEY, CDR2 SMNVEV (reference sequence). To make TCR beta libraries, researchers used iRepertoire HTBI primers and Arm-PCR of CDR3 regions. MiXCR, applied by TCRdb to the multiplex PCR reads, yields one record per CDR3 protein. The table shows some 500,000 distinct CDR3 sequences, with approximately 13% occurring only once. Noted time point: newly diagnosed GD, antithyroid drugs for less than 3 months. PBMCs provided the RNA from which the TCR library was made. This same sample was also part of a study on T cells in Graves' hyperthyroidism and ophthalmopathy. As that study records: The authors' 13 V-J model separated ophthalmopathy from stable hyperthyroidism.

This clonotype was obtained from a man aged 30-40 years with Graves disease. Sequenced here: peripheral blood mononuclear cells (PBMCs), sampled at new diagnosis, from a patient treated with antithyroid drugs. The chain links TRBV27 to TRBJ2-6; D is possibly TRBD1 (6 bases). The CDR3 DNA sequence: TGTGCCAGCAGTTGGGGGCGGGCAGCAGGGGCCAACGTCCTGACTTTC. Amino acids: CASSWGRAAGANVLTF.